The present T cell receptor beta chain was sequenced within a study of blood T cell repertoires in COVID-19. The data were produced by immunoSEQ multiplex PCR, yet TCRdb's version contains in-frame clones alone and is incomplete. The table lists 110,000 to 150,000 clones, approximately 84% of them singletons, with approximately 1.6% in the top ten. The V and J ends lost 4 bases and 14 bases respectively, with 17 bases between them. The CDR3 sequence is 12 residues long. CDR1 and CDR2 (germline): SGHTS, YDEGEE. Material for sequencing was PBMCs or T cells enriched from blood (not recorded which). The receptor's source is a woman aged 18 to 35 who had been exposed to COVID-19. V gene TRBV5-8 combines with J gene TRBJ2-3, with D unresolved. The CDR3 loop reads CASSVDFNTLYF. For the CDR3, the DNA is TGTGCCAGCAGCGTTGACTTCAACACCCTGTATTTT.